Below are 26 T cell receptor beta chains sequenced from a single sample in a study of cytomegalovirus exposure and HLA in healthy donors (dated by TCRdb to about 2017). Library construction relied on the immunoSEQ multiplex PCR assay. A mixture of 60 forward primers for TCR Vbeta segments and 13 reverse primers for TCR Jbeta segments was used in the multiplex PCR. Held by TCRdb, this immuneACCESS table contains in-frame sequences only and omits some clones. Under half of the omission traces to an unresolved V gene where checked; the cause of the rest is unknown. The sample includes 170,000 or so clones, with around 82% observed a single time. The ten largest clones capture 2% to 2.5% of the sample. Sequenced: PBMCs. These receptors were obtained from a man in his sixties in good health and CMV-seronegative.

This sequence joins TRBV7-9 and TRBJ2-3; TRBD1 aligns across 7 bases. Per the germline V gene, CDR1 is SEHNR and CDR2 is FQNEAQ (reference sequence). The CDR3 has 16 amino acids. Trimming at V came to 2 bases and at J to 2 bases, leaving 7 bases not matched to a gene. The CDR3 spells CASSLKGARYTDTQYF. As DNA, the CDR3 is TGTGCCAGCAGCTTAAAGGGGGCGAGATACACAGATACGCAGTATTTT.

The chain uses TRBV29-1 and TRBJ1-1, with D maybe TRBD1 (6 bases). The CDR3 has 17 residues. Germline V lookup: CDR1 SQVTM, CDR2 ANQGSEA. The V end lost 1 base, the J end lost 3 bases, and 21 bases lay between the germline ends. The CDR3 bases are TGCAGCGTTGAAGGGCCCCTAAGGGCACAGGGTCACACTGAAGCTTTCTTT. Its translation: CSVEGPLRAQGHTEAFF.

This clone has just one count. The CDR3 region has the DNA TGTGCCAGCCGACCGACACAGGGGACCGGGGAGCTGTTTTTT. Amino acid sequence: CASRPTQGTGELFF. This rearrangement joins TRBV6-5 to TRBJ2-2; the match to TRBD1 covers 7 bases. With 8 bases clipped from V and 5 bases from J, the junction kept 8 bases outside the gene matches. This CDR3 region has 14 residues. Germline lookup yields CDR1 MNHEY and CDR2 SVGAGI.

There are a few counts of this clone. This chain connects TRBV7-9 to TRBJ2-3, with 8 bases identical to TRBD1. From germline, CDR1 is SEHNR and CDR2 FQNEAQ (reference sequence). The ends lost 6 bases at V and 5 bases at J; junction bases unmatched: 7. There are 14 residues in the CDR3. The CDR3 region is CASRWTGQGDTQYF. In DNA, the CDR3 is TGTGCCAGCAGGTGGACAGGGCAGGGAGATACGCAGTATTTT. Filled out from reference TRBV7-9 and TRBJ2-3, the complete variable domain reads DTGVSQNPRHKITKRGQNVTFRCDPISEHNRLYWYRQTLGQGPEFLTYFQNEAQLEKSRLLSDRFSAERPKGSFSTLEIQRTEQGDSAMYLCASRWTGQGDTQYFGPGTRLTVL.

The chain uses TRBV29-1 and TRBJ2-4, with D possibly TRBD2 on 6 matching bases. The CDR3 has 15 amino acids. Germline V CDR1 and CDR2: SQVTM, ANQGSEA. Trimming left V 7 bases short and J 6 bases short, with 22 bases between. The CDR3 DNA reads as TGCAGCGCCGGCCGGGTCGGGAGTGTCGGAAACATTCAGTACTTC. Encoded protein: CSAGRVGSVGNIQYF.

The chain is built from TRBV4-3 and TRBJ2-1, with D maybe TRBD1 (7 bases). Germline CDR1 is LGHNA and CDR2 is YSLEER. The CDR3 loop spans 16 amino acids. With 1 base removed from V and 7 bases from J, the gap between germline ends came to 17 bases. The CDR3 sequence: CASSQGAGQGGNEQFF. CDR3 in DNA: TGCGCCAGCAGCCAAGGAGCGGGCCAGGGGGGTAATGAGCAGTTCTTC.

The chain is built from TRBV19 and TRBJ1-4; no reliable D call. This CDR3 spans 16 amino acids. V lost 0 bases, J lost 1 base, and 9 bases lay in between. CDR1 is LNHDA and CDR2 is SQIVND in the germline V gene (reference sequence). As DNA, the CDR3 is TGTGCCAGTAGTATAGATCCGGCAGGAACTAATGAAAAACTGTTTTTT. Its protein product is CASSIDPAGTNEKLFF.

This chain joins TRBV15 and TRBJ1-4; D may be TRBD1 (5 bases). Germline values: CDR1 LNHNV, CDR2 YYDKDF (reference sequence). Trimming removed 6 bases at V and 5 bases at J, with 13 bases between. CDR3 length equals 14 residues. Here the CDR3 reads CATRQGAGNEKLFF. As DNA, the CDR3 is TGTGCCACCAGGCAGGGTGCGGGAAATGAAAAACTGTTTTTT.

The J gene is TRBJ2-7, the V gene TRBV5-6, with D unclear. CDR1 SGHDT and CDR2 YYEEEE come from the germline V gene. This CDR3 comprises 16 residues. Trimming took 0 bases from V and 0 from J, leaving 13 bases between them. The CDR3 nucleotides are TGTGCCAGCAGCTTGGGCGTCGGTCTTAGCTCCTACGAGCAGTACTTC. Encoded protein: CASSLGVGLSSYEQYF.

The chain joins TRBV6-5 to TRBJ1-1; no clear D gene. Between the trimmed V and J ends, which lost 4 bases and 2 bases, there was a span of 8 bases. The CDR3 is 13 amino acids. Germline CDR1 MNHEY, CDR2 SVGAGI. Written as DNA, the CDR3 is TGTGCCAGCAGTTCGACAACCAACACTGAAGCTTTCTTT. Its translation is CASSSTTNTEAFF.

The rearrangement links TRBV7-2 to TRBJ1-4; 8 nucleotides align to TRBD1. This CDR3 has 16 residues. J gave up 2 bases and V 5 bases, and 7 bases lay outside the gene matches. Germline V gives CDR1 SGHTA, CDR2 FQGNSA. This chain's CDR3 is CASSPNYRGTNEKLFF. The CDR3, as DNA: TGTGCCAGCAGCCCGAATTACAGGGGGACTAATGAAAAACTGTTTTTT. The whole variable domain, filled in from reference TRBV7-2 and TRBJ1-4, reads GAGVSQSPSNKVTEKGKDVELRCDPISGHTALYWYRQSLGQGLEFLIYFQGNSAPDKSGLPSDRFSAERTGGSVSTLTIQRTQQEDSAVYLCASSPNYRGTNEKLFFGSGTQLSVL.

The chain recombines TRBV28 with TRBJ2-6, with D perhaps matching TRBD2 (6 bases). The V end was cut by 2 bases, the J end by 3 bases, with 8 bases between. This CDR3 has 15 amino acids. Germline CDR1 and CDR2: MDHEN and SYDVKM. CDR3 protein: CASSLGGSGANVLTF. CDR3 in DNA: TGTGCCAGCAGTTTAGGGGGGAGTGGGGCCAACGTCCTGACTTTC.

This clone was observed a handful of times. The rearrangement uses TRBV4-3 and TRBJ1-1; tentative D call: TRBD1 (5 bases). This CDR3 has 16 amino acids. Germline-derived CDR1 and CDR2 are LGHNA and YSLEER. Trimming pared 1 base from V and 2 bases from J, leaving 14 bases between. CDR3 nucleotides: TGCGCCAGCAGCCAAGTATTGAAGACAGTAAACACTGAAGCTTTCTTT. This gives the protein CASSQVLKTVNTEAFF.

The rearrangement joins TRBV2 to TRBJ1-4; D unresolved. CDR1 and CDR2 from the germline V gene are SNHLY and FYNNEI. The CDR3 spans 14 residues. Trimming removed 6 bases from V and 8 bases from J, with 16 bases in between. This CDR3 reads CASRNSDWREKLFF. CDR3 DNA sequence: TGTGCCAGCAGGAACTCGGACTGGAGGGAAAAACTGTTTTTT.

This clone was seen a single time. V gene TRBV10-1 combines with J gene TRBJ2-1, with 10 bases lining up with TRBD2. Trimming cost V 0 bases and J 4 bases; bases outside gene matches: 12. The CDR3 sequence is 19 residues long. Germline V lookup: CDR1 WNHNN, CDR2 SYGVQD (reference sequence). The CDR3 spells CASSESTLGAGGLYNEQFF. DNA for the CDR3: TGCGCCAGCAGTGAGTCGACCCTCGGAGCGGGGGGGCTTTACAATGAGCAGTTCTTC.

V usage is TRBV28 and J usage is TRBJ2-7; 7 positions agree with TRBD1. V lost 4 bases and J lost 1; bases outside the gene matches: 7. Looked up from germline, CDR1 is MDHEN and CDR2 is SYDVKM. The CDR3 is 15 amino acids. CDR3 nucleotides: TGTGCCAGCAGTTACGGTTGGGGACAGTCCTACGAGCAGTACTTC. This codes for CASSYGWGQSYEQYF.

This clone occurred a few times. The chain uses TRBV7-7 and TRBJ2-7, with 12 bases lining up with TRBD2. This CDR3 is built from 16 residues. CDR1 is SSHAT, CDR2 FNYEAQ, per germline (reference sequence). J lost 6 bases, V lost 1 base, and 7 bases had no gene match. The CDR3 DNA reads as TGTGCCAGCAGCTTAGGAGGTACTAGCGGGAGGTTCGAGCAGTACTTC. It encodes CASSLGGTSGRFEQYF.

The rearrangement joins TRBV10-1 to TRBJ1-1, with D uncertain. Germline CDR1 and CDR2: WNHNN and SYGVQD (reference sequence). Trimming took off 6 bases at V and 3 bases at J, with 11 bases between the two ends. This CDR3 region has 13 residues. The CDR3 reads CASRIKADTEAFF. CDR3 bases: TGCGCCAGCAGGATCAAGGCGGACACTGAAGCTTTCTTT.

The J gene is TRBJ2-1, the V gene TRBV5-4; 12 bases line up with TRBD2. Germline V gives CDR1 SGHNT, CDR2 YYREEE (reference sequence). The length of the CDR3 is 15 residues. The junction had 4 bases not matched to a gene; V was cut back by 2 bases and J by 7 bases. In DNA, the CDR3 is TGTGCCAGCAGCTTACTAGCGGGAGGTGTTAATGAGCAGTTCTTC. Its translation is CASSLLAGGVNEQFF.

This clone was seen just once. V usage is TRBV7-8 and J usage is TRBJ1-6; perhaps TRBD1 as D (5 bases). V lost 1 base and J 9 bases, leaving 13 bases between the germline ends. This CDR3 region has 15 residues. CDR1 SGHVS and CDR2 FQNEAQ come from the germline V gene. The CDR3 loop is CASSLGRGSGSPLHF. Written as DNA, the CDR3 is TGTGCCAGCAGCTTAGGTAGGGGTAGCGGTTCACCCCTCCACTTT.

The gene calls are TRBV5-1 and TRBJ2-5, with 12 bases lining up with TRBD2. The CDR3 length is 18 residues. Germline V gene sequence: CDR1 SGHRS, CDR2 YFSETQ. V lost 4 bases and J lost 7; bases outside the gene matches: 17. In nucleotides, the CDR3 is TGCGCCAGCAGCCCGTCGGCTAGCGGGGGGGAAGGTTCCGCGACCCAGTACTTC. It yields the protein CASSPSASGGEGSATQYF. Looking up the rest from reference TRBV5-1 and TRBJ2-5 gives the full variable domain: KAGVTQTPRYLIKTRGQQVTLSCSPISGHRSVSWYQQTPGQGLQFLFEYFSETQRNKGNFPGRFSGRQFSNSRSEMNVSTLELGDSALYLCASSPSASGGEGSATQYFGPGTRLLVL.

To note about this clone: Germline is not matched at one junction end, which may reflect a read error. The chain combines TRBV7-7 with TRBJ2-3, with D perhaps TRBD1 (6 bases). The CDR3 loop spans 15 amino acids. CDR1 is SSHAT, CDR2 FNYEAQ, per germline (reference sequence). CDR3 coding DNA: TGTGCTAGCAGCTTAAGGGGGATGAGCACAGATACGCAGTATTTT. Protein product: CASSLRGMSTDTQYF.

The rearrangement joins TRBV18 to TRBJ2-7; a possible D gene is TRBD1 (5 bases). The CDR3 spans 17 residues. Germline-derived CDR1 and CDR2 are KGHSH and LQKENI. V was clipped by 6 bases and J by 3 bases, with 24 bases between them. The CDR3 bases are TGTGCCAGCTCCCTCCTAGGGGTAGGGATAAACCGCTACGAGCAGTACTTC. It yields the protein CASSLLGVGINRYEQYF.

The chain links TRBV5-6 to TRBJ1-1, with 10 bases aligning to TRBD1. Germline-derived CDR1 and CDR2 are SGHDT and YYEEEE. J gave up 10 bases and V 6 bases, and 18 bases lay outside the gene matches. The CDR3 length is 16 residues. The CDR3 sequence: CASNNGTGVRLGVAFF. The CDR3 nucleotides read TGTGCCAGCAACAATGGGACAGGGGTACGTTTAGGGGTAGCTTTCTTT.

This clone was counted only a few times. The chain links TRBV29-1 to TRBJ2-7; tentatively, D is TRBD1 (5 bases). Germline V gene sequence: CDR1 SQVTM, CDR2 ANQGSEA. This CDR3 region has 12 residues. Trimming shortened V by 7 bases and J by 8 bases, and 18 bases separated the two germline ends. Written as DNA, the CDR3 is TGCAGCGCCTCCACCTTAGGGGAACAGCAGTACTTC. It translates to CSASTLGEQQYF.

The J gene is TRBJ2-7, the V gene TRBV19; TRBD2 matches at 10 bases. The CDR3 consists of 12 residues. Germline V gene lookup returns CDR1 LNHDA and CDR2 SQIVND (reference sequence). The ends lost 4 bases at V and 6 bases at J; junction bases unmatched: 0. The chain's CDR3 is CASSTSGGEQYF. The CDR3 DNA sequence: TGTGCCAGTAGTACTAGCGGGGGCGAGCAGTACTTC.